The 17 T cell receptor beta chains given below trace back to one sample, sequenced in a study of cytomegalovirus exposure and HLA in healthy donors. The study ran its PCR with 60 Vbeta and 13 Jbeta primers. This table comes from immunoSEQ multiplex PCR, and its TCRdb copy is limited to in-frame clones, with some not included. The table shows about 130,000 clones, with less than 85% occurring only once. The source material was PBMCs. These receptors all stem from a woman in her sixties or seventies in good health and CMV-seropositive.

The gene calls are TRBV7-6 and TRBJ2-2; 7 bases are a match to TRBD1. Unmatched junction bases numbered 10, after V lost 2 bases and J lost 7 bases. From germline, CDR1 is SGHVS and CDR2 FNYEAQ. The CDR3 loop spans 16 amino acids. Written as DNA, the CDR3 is TGTGCCAGCAGCTTAAATTCGGCGCAGGGGGACGGGGAGCTGTTTTTT. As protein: CASSLNSAQGDGELFF.

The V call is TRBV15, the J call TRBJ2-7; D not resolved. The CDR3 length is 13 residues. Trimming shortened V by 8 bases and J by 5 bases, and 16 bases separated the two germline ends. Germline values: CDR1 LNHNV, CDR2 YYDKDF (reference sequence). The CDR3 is CATSRGSTDEQYF. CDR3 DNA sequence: TGTGCCACCTCCAGAGGAAGCACCGACGAGCAGTACTTC.

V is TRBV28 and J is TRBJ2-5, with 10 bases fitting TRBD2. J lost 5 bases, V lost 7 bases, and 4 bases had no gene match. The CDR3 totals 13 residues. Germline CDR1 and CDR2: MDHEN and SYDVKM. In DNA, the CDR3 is TGTGCCAGCAACCTAGCGGGAGCGGAGACCCAGTACTTC. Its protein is CASNLAGAETQYF.

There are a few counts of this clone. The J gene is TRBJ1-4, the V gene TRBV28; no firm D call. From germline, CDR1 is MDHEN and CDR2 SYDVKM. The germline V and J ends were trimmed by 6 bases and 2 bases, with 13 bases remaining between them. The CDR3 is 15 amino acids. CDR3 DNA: TGTGCCAGCAGCAGCCCGGGGAGGACTAATGAAAAACTGTTTTTT. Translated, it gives CASSSPGRTNEKLFF.

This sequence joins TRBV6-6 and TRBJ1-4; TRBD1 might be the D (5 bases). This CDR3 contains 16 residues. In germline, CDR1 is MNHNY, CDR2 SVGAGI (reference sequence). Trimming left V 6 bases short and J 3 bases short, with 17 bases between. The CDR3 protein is CASSQSTGGSNEKLFF. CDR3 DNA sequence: TGTGCCAGCAGCCAAAGTACAGGCGGTTCTAATGAAAAACTGTTTTTT.

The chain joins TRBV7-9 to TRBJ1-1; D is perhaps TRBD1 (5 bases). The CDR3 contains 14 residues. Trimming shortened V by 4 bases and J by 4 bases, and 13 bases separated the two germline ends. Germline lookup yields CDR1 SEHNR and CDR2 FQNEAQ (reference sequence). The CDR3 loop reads CASSSQGIRTEAFF. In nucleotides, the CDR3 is TGTGCCAGCAGCTCCCAGGGTATTCGCACTGAAGCTTTCTTT.

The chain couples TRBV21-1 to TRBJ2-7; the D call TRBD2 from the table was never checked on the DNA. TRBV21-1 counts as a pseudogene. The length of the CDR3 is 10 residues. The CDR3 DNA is TGTGCCAGCAGCAAACGGGAGCAGTACTTC. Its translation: CASSKREQYF.

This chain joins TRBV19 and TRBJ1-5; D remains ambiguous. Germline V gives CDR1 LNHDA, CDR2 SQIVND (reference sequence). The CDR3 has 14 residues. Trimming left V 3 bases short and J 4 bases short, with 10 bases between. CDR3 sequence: CASSIPGRNQPQHF. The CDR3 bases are TGTGCCAGTAGTATTCCGGGAAGAAATCAGCCCCAGCATTTT.

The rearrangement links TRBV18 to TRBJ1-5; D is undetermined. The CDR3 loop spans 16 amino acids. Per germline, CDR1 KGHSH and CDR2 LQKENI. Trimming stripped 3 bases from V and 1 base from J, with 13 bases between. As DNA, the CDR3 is TGTGCCAGCTCACCCGACCTGCCGAGGAGCAATCAGCCCCAGCATTTT. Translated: CASSPDLPRSNQPQHF.

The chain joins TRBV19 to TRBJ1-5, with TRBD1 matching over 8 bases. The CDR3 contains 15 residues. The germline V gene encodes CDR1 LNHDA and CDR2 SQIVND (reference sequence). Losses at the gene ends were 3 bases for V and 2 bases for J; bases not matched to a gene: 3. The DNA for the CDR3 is TGTGCCAGTAGTATCCAGGGGGCCGGCAATCAGCCCCAGCATTTT. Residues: CASSIQGAGNQPQHF.

The CDR3 sequence is CATSRVRTGGKTEAFF. The CDR3 DNA follows: TGTGCCACCAGCAGAGTTCGGACAGGGGGAAAAACTGAAGCTTTCTTT. The rearrangement joins TRBV15 to TRBJ1-1; 10 nucleotides agree with TRBD1. CDR1 is LNHNV, CDR2 YYDKDF, per germline (reference sequence). The CDR3 contains 16 residues. The junction had 7 bases not matched to a gene; V was cut back by 1 base and J by 5 bases.

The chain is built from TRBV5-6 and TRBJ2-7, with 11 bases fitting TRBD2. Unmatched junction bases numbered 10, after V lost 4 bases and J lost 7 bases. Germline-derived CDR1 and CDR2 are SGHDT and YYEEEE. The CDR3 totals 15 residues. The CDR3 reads CASSTSGLAAREQYF. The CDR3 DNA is TGTGCCAGCAGCACTTCGGGACTAGCGGCTAGGGAGCAGTACTTC.

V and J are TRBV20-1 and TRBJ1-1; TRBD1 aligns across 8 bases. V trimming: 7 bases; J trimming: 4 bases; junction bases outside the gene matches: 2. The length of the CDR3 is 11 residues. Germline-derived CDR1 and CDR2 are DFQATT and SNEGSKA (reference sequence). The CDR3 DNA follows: TGCAGTGGACAGGGGAGCACTGAAGCTTTCTTT. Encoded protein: CSGQGSTEAFF.

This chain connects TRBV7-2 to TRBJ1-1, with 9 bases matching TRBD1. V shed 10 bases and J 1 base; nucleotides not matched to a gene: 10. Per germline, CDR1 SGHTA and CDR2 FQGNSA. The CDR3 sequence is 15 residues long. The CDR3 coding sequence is TGTGCCACCTCGAGTCCGGGACAGGGGAACACTGAAGCTTTCTTT. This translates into CATSSPGQGNTEAFF.

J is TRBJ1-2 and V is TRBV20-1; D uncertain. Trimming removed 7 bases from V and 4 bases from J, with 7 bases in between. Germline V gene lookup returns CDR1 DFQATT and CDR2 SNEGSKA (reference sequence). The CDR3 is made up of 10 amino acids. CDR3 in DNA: TGCAGTGTCTTCCTCTATGGCTACACCTTC. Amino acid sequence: CSVFLYGYTF.

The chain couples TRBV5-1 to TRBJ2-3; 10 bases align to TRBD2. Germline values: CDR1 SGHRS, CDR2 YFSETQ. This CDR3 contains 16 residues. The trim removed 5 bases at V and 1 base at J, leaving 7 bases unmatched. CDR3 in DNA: TGCGCCAGCAGTATCCTAGCGGGAGCCCGCACAGATACGCAGTATTTT. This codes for CASSILAGARTDTQYF.

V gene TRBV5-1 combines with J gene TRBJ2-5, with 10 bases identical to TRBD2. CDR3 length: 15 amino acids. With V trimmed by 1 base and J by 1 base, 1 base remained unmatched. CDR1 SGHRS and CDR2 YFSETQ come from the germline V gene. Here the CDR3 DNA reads TGCGCCAGCAGCTTGTCTAGCGGGGGCCAAGAGACCCAGTACTTC. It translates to CASSLSSGGQETQYF.